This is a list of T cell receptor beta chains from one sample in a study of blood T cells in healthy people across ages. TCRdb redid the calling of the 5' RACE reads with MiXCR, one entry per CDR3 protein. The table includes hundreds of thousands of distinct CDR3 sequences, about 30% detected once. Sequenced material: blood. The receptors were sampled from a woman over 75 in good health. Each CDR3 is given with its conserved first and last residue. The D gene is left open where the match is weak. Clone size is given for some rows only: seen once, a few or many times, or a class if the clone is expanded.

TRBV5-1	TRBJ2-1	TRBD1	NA	TGCGCCAGCAGCTTTTACAGGGGCGTCGATTTTGAGCAGTTCTTC	CASSFYRGVDFEQFF
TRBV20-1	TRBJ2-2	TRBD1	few	TGCAGTGCTAAGGGACAGACGAACACCGGGGAGCTGTTTTTT	CSAKGQTNTGELFF
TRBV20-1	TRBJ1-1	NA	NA	TGCAGTGCTAGACGTGACAGCAACACTGAAGCTTTCTTT	CSARRDSNTEAFF
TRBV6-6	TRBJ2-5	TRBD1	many	TGTGCCAGCAGTTACTCGCAGGGGGCTGTGGAGACCCAGTACTTC	CASSYSQGAVETQYF
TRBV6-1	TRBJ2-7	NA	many	TGTGCCATCGTCGGACAGTCCTCCTACGAGCAGTACTTC	CAIVGQSSYEQYF
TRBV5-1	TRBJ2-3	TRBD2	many	TGCGCCAGCAGCTCTACCGGGACTAGCGGGGGGGTTATGAGCACAGATACGCAGTATTTT	CASSSTGTSGGVMSTDTQYF
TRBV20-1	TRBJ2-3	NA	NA	TGCAGTGCTAGTAAAGAACTATCCTCTCTTAATACGCAGTATTTT	CSASKELSSLNTQYF
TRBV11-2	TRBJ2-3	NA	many	TGTGCCAGCAGCTTCGCTAGCACAGATACGCAGTATTTT	CASSFASTDTQYF
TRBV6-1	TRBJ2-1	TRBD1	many	TGTGCCAGCAGCAAATCCACTCCGGGCTTTAGGGGGCATGAGCAGTTCTTC	CASSKSTPGFRGHEQFF
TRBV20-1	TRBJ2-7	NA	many	TGCAGTGCTCAAGATCCGGGGGTCCCCTACGAGCAGTACTTC	CSAQDPGVPYEQYF
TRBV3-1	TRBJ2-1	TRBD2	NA	TGTGCCAGCAGCCAAGATCCAGCGGGGGGGTTTGCGAATGTCAATGAGCAGTTCTTC	CASSQDPAGGFANVNEQFF
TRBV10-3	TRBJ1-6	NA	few	TGTGCCATCAGTGAGTCCGTGAACGTTAATTCACCCCTCCACTTT	CAISESVNVNSPLHF
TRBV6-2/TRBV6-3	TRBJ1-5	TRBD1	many	TGTGCCAGCAGCTCCCTGACAGGGCGACAGCCCCAGCATTTT	CASSSLTGRQPQHF
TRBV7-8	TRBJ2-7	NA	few	TGTGCCGGCAGCTTAGCTGCGGCCCCCTACGAGCAGTACTTC	CAGSLAAAPYEQYF
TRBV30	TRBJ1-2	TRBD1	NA	TGTGCCTGGAGGCTGTCAGGGGGCCAATATGGCTACACCTTC	CAWRLSGGQYGYTF
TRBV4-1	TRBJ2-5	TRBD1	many	TGCGCCAGCAGCCAAGGGTCAGGGACAGCACTACAAGAGACCCAGTACTTC	CASSQGSGTALQETQYF
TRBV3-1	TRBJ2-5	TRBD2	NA	TGTGCCAGCAGCCAAGGGGCCGGGCGGGGGGGATCAGAGACCCAGTACTTC	CASSQGAGRGGSETQYF
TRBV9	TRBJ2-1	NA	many	TGTGCCAGCAGCTCGCAGGGGAGCTCCTACAATGAGCAGTTCTTC	CASSSQGSSYNEQFF
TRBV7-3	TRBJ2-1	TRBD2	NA	TGTGCCAGCAGCTTAAGGCGGGGGAACAATGAGCAGTTCTTC	CASSLRRGNNEQFF
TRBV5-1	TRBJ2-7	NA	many	TGCGCCAGCAGCTTGGACAGCTTCACCTACGAGCAGTACTTC	CASSLDSFTYEQYF
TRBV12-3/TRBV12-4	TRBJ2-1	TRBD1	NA	TGTGCCAGCAGTTTTTGGACAGGGGTTCCTGAGCAGTTCTTC	CASSFWTGVPEQFF
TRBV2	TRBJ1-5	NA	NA	TGTGCCAGCAATCGGGACACCGACCTCAATCAGCCCCAGCATTTT	CASNRDTDLNQPQHF
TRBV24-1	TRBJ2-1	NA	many	TGTGCCACCAGTGATTTCAGTCAGGGGAGGTTCGATGAGCAGTTCTTC	CATSDFSQGRFDEQFF
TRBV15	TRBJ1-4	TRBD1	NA	TGTGCCACCAGCAGAAGGACAGGGGAATGGGAAAAACTGTTTTTT	CATSRRTGEWEKLFF
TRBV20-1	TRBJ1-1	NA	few	TGCAGTGCTAGAGCCGGAGGGGAGGCTGAAGCTTTCTTT	CSARAGGEAEAFF
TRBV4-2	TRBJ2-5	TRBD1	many	TGTGCCAGCAGCCCCATCGGGACAGGGGTAGAGACCCAGTACTTC	CASSPIGTGVETQYF
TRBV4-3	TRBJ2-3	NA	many	TGCGCCAGCAGCCAGACCCCGGACAGTGAAGATACGCAGTATTTT	CASSQTPDSEDTQYF
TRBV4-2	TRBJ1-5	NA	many	TGTGCCAGCAGCCAGGGGGCAGGCAATCAGCCCCAGCATTTT	CASSQGAGNQPQHF
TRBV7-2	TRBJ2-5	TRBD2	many	TGTGCCAGCAGCTTAACGGCCCTAGGGACTAGCGGGGCCAAGACCCAGTACTTC	CASSLTALGTSGAKTQYF
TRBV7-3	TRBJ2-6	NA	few	TGTGCCAGCAGCAATGAGGGGGCTGGGGCCAACGTCCTGACTTTC	CASSNEGAGANVLTF
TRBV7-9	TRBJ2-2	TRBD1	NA	TGTGCCAGCAGTTTCGACGGACAGGGGGCCCGGGTAGAGCTGTTTTTT	CASSFDGQGARVELFF
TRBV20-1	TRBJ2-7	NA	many	TGCAGTGCTAGCTTTACTTCGGGGGCCGAGCAGTACTTC	CSASFTSGAEQYF
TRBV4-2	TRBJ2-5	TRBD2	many	TGTGCCAGCAGCCAAGATTCAGCTAGCGGGGGGGAACGAGAGACCCAGTACTTC	CASSQDSASGGERETQYF
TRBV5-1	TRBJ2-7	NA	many	TGCGCCAGCAGCCACGGGTTCACGGATACCTACGAGCAGTACTTC	CASSHGFTDTYEQYF
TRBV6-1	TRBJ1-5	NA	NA	TGTGCCAGCAGGGGGGACATACGTCAGCCCCAGCATTTT	CASRGDIRQPQHF
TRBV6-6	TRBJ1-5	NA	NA	TGTGCCAGCAGTACCGAGGGTTCAGGGGTGGGCGGCAATCAGCCCCAGCATTTT	CASSTEGSGVGGNQPQHF
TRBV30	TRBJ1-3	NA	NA	TGTGCCTGGAGTGGACGGTTCAGTGGTGGAAACACCATATATTTT	CAWSGRFSGGNTIYF
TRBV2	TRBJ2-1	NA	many	TGTGCCAGCGGATTGTTTGACGAGCAGTTCTTC	CASGLFDEQFF
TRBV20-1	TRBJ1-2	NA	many	TGCAGTGCTAGAGATAGGGCAGGGGCCAATCGGGGCTACACCTTC	CSARDRAGANRGYTF
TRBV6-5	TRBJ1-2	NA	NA	TGTGCCAGCAGTTACGGGTCCCATATCTATGGCTACACCTTC	CASSYGSHIYGYTF